This is a list of T cell receptor beta chains from one sample in a study of blood T cell repertoires in COVID-19. Profiling relied on immunoSEQ multiplex PCR, and the TCRdb table lists in-frame clones only, not all of them. The sample contains approximately 200,000 clones, over 80% of which appear only once. Sample: peripheral blood. These receptors came from a man aged 25-40 years with COVID-19, enrolled during active disease. CDR3s include the opening cysteine and the closing phenylalanine or tryptophan. The order of the fields is J gene, V gene, clone size, D gene, CDR3 DNA, CDR3 protein. The D gene is left open where the match is weak. Only some rows state a clone size, as once, few, many or a class for expanded clones.

>TRBJ2-7|TRBV7-9|-|-
TGTGCCAGCAGCTTACCGATCACTACGGGGGAGCAGTACTTC
CASSLPITTGEQYF
>TRBJ2-3|TRBV6-7|-|TRBD1
TGTGCCACCCCCCATACCGGGACAGGGAGCACAGATACGCAGTATTTT
CATPHTGTGSTDTQYF
>TRBJ2-7|TRBV19|-|TRBD1
TGTGCCAGTAGTTTACGACAGGGCGAGCAGTACTTC
CASSLRQGEQYF
>TRBJ1-2|TRBV6-5|once|TRBD1
TGTGCCAGCAGTCGCACCGACAGGGGGCTTGGCTACACCTTC
CASSRTDRGLGYTF
>TRBJ1-1|TRBV5-1|once|-
TGCGCCAGCAGCCGAGGCGGAACTGGCACTGAAGCTTTCTTT
CASSRGGTGTEAFF
>TRBJ2-1|TRBV5-1|-|TRBD2
TGCGCCAGCAGTTTAGCGGGAGTAAATGAGCAGTTCTTC
CASSLAGVNEQFF
>TRBJ2-1|TRBV11-3|-|TRBD2
TGTGCCAGCAGCTTAGGGGGGACTAGCGGGAGCAATGAGCAGTTCTTC
CASSLGGTSGSNEQFF
>TRBJ1-4|TRBV29-1|-|TRBD1
TGCAGCGTCACCTTCCGAGACAGGGGTGAAAAACTGTTTTTT
CSVTFRDRGEKLFF
>TRBJ2-3|TRBV7-8|-|TRBD1
TGTGCTAGCAGCCTCGACAGGGTTAACACAGATACGCAGTATTTT
CASSLDRVNTDTQYF
>TRBJ1-1|TRBV7-2|-|-
TGTGCCAGCAGCTTCGGGACATTCACTGAAGCTTTCTTT
CASSFGTFTEAFF
>TRBJ2-5|TRBV6-2/TRBV6-3|-|-
TGTGCCAGCAGTTCCCCCTTAGAGACCCAGTACTTC
CASSSPLETQYF
>TRBJ2-1|TRBV15|-|TRBD2
TGTGCCACCAGCAGTTACGCGGGGATGACTAGCAGTCCCTACAATGAGCAGTTCTTC
CATSSYAGMTSSPYNEQFF
>TRBJ2-1|TRBV4-1|-|-
TGCGCCAGCAGCCAAGAAGTAGCAGATGAGCAGTTCTTC
CASSQEVADEQFF
>TRBJ2-7|TRBV7-2|-|TRBD2
TGTGCCAGCAGCGAGACTAGCGGGAGTACGCACGAGCAGTACTTC
CASSETSGSTHEQYF
>TRBJ1-5|TRBV30|-|-
TGTGCCTGGAGTGTACTGGGGAGCCAGCCCCAGCATTTT
CAWSVLGSQPQHF
>TRBJ2-1|TRBV4-1|-|TRBD1
TGCGCCAGCAGCCCAAGGACAGGGAGCCAAGGTGAGCAGTTCTTC
CASSPRTGSQGEQFF
>TRBJ2-1|TRBV7-8|-|TRBD2
TGTGCCAGCAGTCGGACTAGCGGAGACTATGAGCAGTTCTTC
CASSRTSGDYEQFF
>TRBJ1-2|TRBV19|-|-
TGTGCCAGTAGTTTGGACAGTCTAAACTATGGCTACACCTTC
CASSLDSLNYGYTF
>TRBJ2-3|TRBV28|once|-
TGTGCCAGCAGTTTATACCGACAGACACTTGACACAGATACGCAGTATTTT
CASSLYRQTLDTDTQYF
>TRBJ1-2|TRBV19|-|-
TGTGCCAGTAGGCCCGGACAGTATGGCTACACCTTC
CASRPGQYGYTF